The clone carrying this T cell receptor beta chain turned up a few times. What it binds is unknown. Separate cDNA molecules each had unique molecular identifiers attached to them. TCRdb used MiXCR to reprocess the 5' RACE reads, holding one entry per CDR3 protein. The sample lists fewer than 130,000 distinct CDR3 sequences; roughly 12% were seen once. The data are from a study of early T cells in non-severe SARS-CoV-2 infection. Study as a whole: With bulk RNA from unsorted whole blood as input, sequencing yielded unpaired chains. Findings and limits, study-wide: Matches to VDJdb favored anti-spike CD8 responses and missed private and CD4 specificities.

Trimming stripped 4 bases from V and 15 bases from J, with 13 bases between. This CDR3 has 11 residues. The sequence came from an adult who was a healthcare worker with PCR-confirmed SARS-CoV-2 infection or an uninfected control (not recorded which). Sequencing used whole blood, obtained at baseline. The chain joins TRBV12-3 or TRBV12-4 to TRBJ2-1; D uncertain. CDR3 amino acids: CASSSPGLWFF. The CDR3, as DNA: TGTGCCAGCAGTTCACCCGGCCTCTGGTTCTTC.